These 13 T cell receptor beta chains share one sample of origin, sequenced in a study of blood T cell repertoires in COVID-19. Clones were sequenced by immunoSEQ multiplex PCR, and TCRdb holds only the in-frame ones, with some missing. The sample shows about 350,000 clones, about 88% of them seen only once. The sequenced sample consisted of peripheral blood. All receptors derive from a woman aged 70-85 years with COVID-19, enrolled during active disease.

The chain links TRBV28 to TRBJ1-2; D is ambiguous. Germline-derived CDR1 and CDR2 are MDHEN and SYDVKM. The CDR3 has 13 amino acids. The germline V and J ends were trimmed by 5 bases and 1 base, with 8 bases remaining between them. Here the CDR3 reads CASSPQVNYGYTF. The CDR3 DNA is TGTGCCAGCAGTCCGCAGGTTAACTATGGCTACACCTTC.

The chain couples TRBV29-1 to TRBJ2-3, with D perhaps TRBD1 (6 bases). The V end lost 7 bases, the J end lost 1 base, and 15 bases lay between the germline ends. Germline lookup yields CDR1 SQVTM and CDR2 ANQGSEA. This CDR3 contains 14 residues. The CDR3 coding sequence is TGCAGCGCCGACCAGGGGCTGGGCACAGATACGCAGTATTTT. Encoded protein: CSADQGLGTDTQYF.

The chain is built from TRBV4-1 and TRBJ1-5; a possible D gene is TRBD1 (5 bases). The CDR3 extends over 16 amino acids. Germline CDR1 reads MGHRA; CDR2 reads YSYEKL. V was clipped by 0 bases and J by 9 bases, with 18 bases between them. The CDR3 nucleotides read TGCGCCAGCAGCCAAGATCCCGGGGGTAATTTTTTGCCCCAGCATTTT. This encodes CASSQDPGGNFLPQHF.

V usage is TRBV5-6 and J usage is TRBJ2-1; a possible D gene is TRBD2 (7 bases). The CDR3 covers 16 residues. CDR1 is SGHDT and CDR2 is YYEEEE in the germline V gene. With 0 bases removed from V and 7 bases from J, the gap between germline ends came to 17 bases. The CDR3 loop is CASSLVGGQGLNEQFF. The CDR3 DNA reads TGTGCCAGCAGCTTGGTCGGGGGGCAGGGTTTGAATGAGCAGTTCTTC.

The rearrangement links TRBV6-1 to TRBJ1-2; the D is unclear. Germline-derived CDR1 and CDR2 are MNHNS and SASEGT. The CDR3 consists of 15 residues. V was trimmed by 5 bases and J by 0 bases, leaving 13 bases between them. This CDR3 reads CASSSPKDTNYGYTF. CDR3 in DNA: TGTGCCAGCAGTTCCCCAAAAGACACTAACTATGGCTACACCTTC.

The CDR3 nucleotides are TGCAGCGTTGAAGATGAGAGTGGCACAGATACGCAGTATTTT. It yields the protein CSVEDESGTDTQYF. J is TRBJ2-3 and V is TRBV29-1; D remains unclear. Trimming removed 0 bases from V and 1 base from J, with 8 bases in between. CDR1 is SQVTM, CDR2 ANQGSEA, per germline. The CDR3 extends over 14 amino acids.

A note on this clone: Other DNA sequences in this specimen translate into the identical CDR3. The chain uses TRBV2 and TRBJ2-5; TRBD2 matches 9 bases. Germline lookup yields CDR1 SNHLY and CDR2 FYNNEI. The CDR3 has 12 residues. Trimming at V came to 8 bases and at J to 2 bases, leaving 0 bases not matched to a gene. CDR3 DNA sequence: TGTGCCAGCGCGGGGGGGCAAGAGACCCAGTACTTC. Translation gives CASAGGQETQYF.

This rearrangement joins TRBV5-6 to TRBJ2-5; tentatively, D is TRBD2 (5 bases). V lost 5 bases and J 5 bases, leaving 16 bases between the germline ends. The CDR3 sequence is 14 residues long. CDR1 and CDR2 from the germline V gene are SGHDT and YYEEEE. CDR3 region: CASSAPEGRETQYF. DNA for the CDR3: TGTGCCAGCAGTGCACCTGAGGGTAGGGAGACCCAGTACTTC.

The genes are TRBV5-1 and TRBJ2-7; no firm D call. The germline V gene has CDR1 SGHRS and CDR2 YFSETQ. The CDR3 contains 14 residues. V dropped 0 bases and J dropped 4 bases, with 11 bases sitting between them. The CDR3 coding sequence is TGCGCCAGCAGCTTGGTAGACGCCAGGTACGAGCAGTACTTC. Translation gives CASSLVDARYEQYF.

This chain uses TRBV6-5 with TRBJ1-2; TRBD1 aligns across 8 bases. This CDR3 spans 15 amino acids. CDR1 is MNHEY and CDR2 is SVGAGI in the germline V gene. V was pared by 6 bases and J by 3 bases, with 9 bases of the junction left unmatched. The CDR3 DNA reads TGTGCCAGCAGCCTGACAGGGGCGTCAGACTATGGCTACACCTTC. Its translation: CASSLTGASDYGYTF.

V gene TRBV19 combines with J gene TRBJ1-1; 7 nucleotides agree with TRBD1. The CDR3 has 13 residues. CDR1 and CDR2 (germline): LNHDA, SQIVND (reference sequence). The V segment lost 3 bases and the J segment 4 bases; nucleotides outside the gene matches: 2. The chain's CDR3 is CASSMAGGTEAFF. The CDR3 DNA reads as TGTGCCAGTAGTATGGCAGGGGGCACTGAAGCTTTCTTT. The variable domain in full, completed from reference TRBV19 and TRBJ1-1, reads DGGITQSPKYLFRKEGQNVTLSCEQNLNHDAMYWYRQDPGQGLRLIYYSQIVNDFQKGDIAEGYSVSREKKESFPLTVTSAQKNPTAFYLCASSMAGGTEAFFGQGTRLTVV.

This clone was detected once. The chain employs TRBV10-3 and TRBJ1-2, with 7 bases lining up with TRBD1. This CDR3 region has 14 residues. From germline, CDR1 is ENHRY and CDR2 SYGVKD. After removal of 3 bases from V and 6 bases from J, the junction contained 7 bases not matched to a gene. CDR3 residues: CAISDPTGRNGYTF. CDR3 nucleotide sequence: TGTGCCATCAGTGACCCGACAGGGAGGAATGGCTACACCTTC.

The J gene is TRBJ2-1, the V gene TRBV4-3; a weak D match, TRBD2 (5 bases). Between the trimmed V and J ends, which lost 0 bases and 8 bases, there was a span of 14 bases. The CDR3 spans 15 residues. The germline V gene encodes CDR1 LGHNA and CDR2 YSLEER. The CDR3, as DNA: TGCGCCAGCAGCCAAGATAATGAGCGGCTCGATGAGCAGTTCTTC. Translated: CASSQDNERLDEQFF.